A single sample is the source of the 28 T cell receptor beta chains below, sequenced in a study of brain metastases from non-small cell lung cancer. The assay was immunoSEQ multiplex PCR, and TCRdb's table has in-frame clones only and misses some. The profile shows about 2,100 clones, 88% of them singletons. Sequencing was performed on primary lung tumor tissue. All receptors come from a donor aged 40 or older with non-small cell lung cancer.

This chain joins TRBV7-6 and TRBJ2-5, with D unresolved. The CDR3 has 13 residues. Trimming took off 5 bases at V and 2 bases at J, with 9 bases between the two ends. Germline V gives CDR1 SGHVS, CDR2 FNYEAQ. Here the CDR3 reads CASSPLEQETQYF. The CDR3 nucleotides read TGTGCCAGCAGCCCTCTAGAACAAGAGACCCAGTACTTC.

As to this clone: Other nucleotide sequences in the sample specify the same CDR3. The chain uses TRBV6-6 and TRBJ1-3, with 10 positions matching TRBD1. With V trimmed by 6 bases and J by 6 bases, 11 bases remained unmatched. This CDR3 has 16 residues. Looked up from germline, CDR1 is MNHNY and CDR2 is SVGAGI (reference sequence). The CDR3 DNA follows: TGTGCCAGCAGACATCTGGGACAGGGGAGGGAAAACACCATATATTTT. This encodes CASRHLGQGRENTIYF.

The CDR3: CASGLVNTQYF. CDR3 nucleotide sequence: TGTGCCAGTGGACTCGTAAATACGCAGTATTTT. The chain employs TRBV19 and TRBJ2-3, with a weak D call TRBD2 (5 bases). The CDR3 contains 11 residues. V lost 8 bases, J lost 7 bases, and 10 bases lay in between. In germline, CDR1 is LNHDA, CDR2 SQIVND (reference sequence).

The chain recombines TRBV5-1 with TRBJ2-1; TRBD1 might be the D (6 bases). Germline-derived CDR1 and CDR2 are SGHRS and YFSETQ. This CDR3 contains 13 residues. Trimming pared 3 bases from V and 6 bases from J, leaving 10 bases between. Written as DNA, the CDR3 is TGCGCCAGCAGCTGGGGGCCCCCCAATGAGCAGTTCTTC. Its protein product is CASSWGPPNEQFF.

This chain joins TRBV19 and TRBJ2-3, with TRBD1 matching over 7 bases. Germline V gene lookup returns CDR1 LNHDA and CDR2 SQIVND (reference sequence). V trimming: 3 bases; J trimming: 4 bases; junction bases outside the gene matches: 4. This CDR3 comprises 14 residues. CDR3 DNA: TGTGCCAGTAGTATCAGGGGACAGTCAGATACGCAGTATTTT. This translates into CASSIRGQSDTQYF.

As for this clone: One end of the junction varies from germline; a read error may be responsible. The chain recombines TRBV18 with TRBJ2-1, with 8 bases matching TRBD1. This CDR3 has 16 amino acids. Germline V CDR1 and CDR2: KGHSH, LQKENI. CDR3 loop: CASSQVGQGAGNEQFF. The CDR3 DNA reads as TGTGCTAGCTCCCAGGTGGGGCAGGGGGCCGGCAATGAGCAGTTCTTC.

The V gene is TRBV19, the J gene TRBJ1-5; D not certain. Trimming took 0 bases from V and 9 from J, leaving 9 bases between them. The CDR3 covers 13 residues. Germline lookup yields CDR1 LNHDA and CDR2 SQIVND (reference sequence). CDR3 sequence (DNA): TGTGCCAGTAGTATAGAGGGGAAAGGGCCCCAGCATTTT. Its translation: CASSIEGKGPQHF.

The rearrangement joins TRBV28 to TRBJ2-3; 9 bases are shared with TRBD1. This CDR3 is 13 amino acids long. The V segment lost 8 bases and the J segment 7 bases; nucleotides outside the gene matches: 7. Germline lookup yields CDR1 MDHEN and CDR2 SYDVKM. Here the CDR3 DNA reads TGTGCCAGCGGAAGACAGGGGGGATATACGCAGTATTTT. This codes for CASGRQGGYTQYF.

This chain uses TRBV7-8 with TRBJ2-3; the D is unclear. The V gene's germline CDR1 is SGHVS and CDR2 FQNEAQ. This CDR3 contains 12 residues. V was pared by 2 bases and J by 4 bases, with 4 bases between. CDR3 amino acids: CASSLKADTQYF. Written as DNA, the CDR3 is TGTGCCAGCAGCTTAAAGGCAGATACGCAGTATTTT. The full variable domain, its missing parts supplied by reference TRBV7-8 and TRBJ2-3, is GAGVSQSPRYKVAKRGQDVALRCDPISGHVSLFWYQQALGQGPEFLTYFQNEAQLDKSGLPSDRFFAERPEGSVSTLKIQRTQQEDSAVYLCASSLKADTQYFGPGTRLTVL.

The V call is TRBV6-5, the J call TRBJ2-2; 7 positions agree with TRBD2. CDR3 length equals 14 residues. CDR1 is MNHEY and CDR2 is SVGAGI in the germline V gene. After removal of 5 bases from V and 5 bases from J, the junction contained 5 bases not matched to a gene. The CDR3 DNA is TGTGCCAGCAGTCACGGGGGGAATACCGGGGAGCTGTTTTTT. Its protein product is CASSHGGNTGELFF.

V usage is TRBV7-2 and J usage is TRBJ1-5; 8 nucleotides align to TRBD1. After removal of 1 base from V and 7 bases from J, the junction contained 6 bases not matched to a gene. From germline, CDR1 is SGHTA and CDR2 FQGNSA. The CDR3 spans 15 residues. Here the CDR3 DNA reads TGTGCCAGCAGCTTAGAGAAGACAGGGGCCCAGCCCCAGCATTTT. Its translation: CASSLEKTGAQPQHF.

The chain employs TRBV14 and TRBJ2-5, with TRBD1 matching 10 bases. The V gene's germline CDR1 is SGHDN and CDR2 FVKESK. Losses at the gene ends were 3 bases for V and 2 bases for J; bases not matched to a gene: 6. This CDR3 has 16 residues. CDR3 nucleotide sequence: TGTGCCAGCAGCCACTACGGGACAGGGGTTCAAGAGACCCAGTACTTC. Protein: CASSHYGTGVQETQYF. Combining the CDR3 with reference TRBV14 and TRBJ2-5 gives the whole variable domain EAGVTQFPSHSVIEKGQTVTLRCDPISGHDNLYWYRRVMGKEIKFLLHFVKESKQDESGMPNNRFLAERTGGTYSTLKVQPAELEDSGVYFCASSHYGTGVQETQYFGPGTRLLVL.

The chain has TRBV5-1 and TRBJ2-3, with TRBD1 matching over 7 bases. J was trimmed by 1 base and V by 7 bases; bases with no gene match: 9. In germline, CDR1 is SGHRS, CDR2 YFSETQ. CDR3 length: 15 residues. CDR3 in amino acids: CASDLRDSRTDTQYF. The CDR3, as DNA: TGCGCCAGCGACCTCCGGGACAGTCGCACAGATACGCAGTATTTT.

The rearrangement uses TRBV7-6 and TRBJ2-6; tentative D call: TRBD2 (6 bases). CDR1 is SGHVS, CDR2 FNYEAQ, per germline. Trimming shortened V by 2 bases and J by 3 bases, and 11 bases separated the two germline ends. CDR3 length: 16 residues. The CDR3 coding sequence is TGTGCCAGCAGCTTACGCTCGGGGGATGGGGCCAACGTCCTGACTTTC. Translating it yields CASSLRSGDGANVLTF.

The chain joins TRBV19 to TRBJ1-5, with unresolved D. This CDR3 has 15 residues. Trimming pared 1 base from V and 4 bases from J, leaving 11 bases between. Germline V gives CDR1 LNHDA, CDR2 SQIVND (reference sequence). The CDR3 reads CASSIAPVQNQPQHF. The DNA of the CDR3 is TGTGCCAGTAGTATAGCCCCCGTACAGAATCAGCCCCAGCATTTT.

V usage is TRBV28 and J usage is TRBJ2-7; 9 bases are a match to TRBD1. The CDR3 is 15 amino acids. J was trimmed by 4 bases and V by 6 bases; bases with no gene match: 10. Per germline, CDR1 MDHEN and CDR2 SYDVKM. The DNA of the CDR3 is TGTGCCAGCAGGTTACAGGACAGGGGCTTTTACGAGCAGTACTTC. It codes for CASRLQDRGFYEQYF.

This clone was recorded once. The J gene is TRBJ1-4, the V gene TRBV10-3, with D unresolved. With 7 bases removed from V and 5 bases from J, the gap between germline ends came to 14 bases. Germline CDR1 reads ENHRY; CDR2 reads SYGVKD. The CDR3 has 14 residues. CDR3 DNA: TGTGCCATCAACGGCGGGCGGGAAAATGAAAAACTGTTTTTT. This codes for CAINGGRENEKLFF.

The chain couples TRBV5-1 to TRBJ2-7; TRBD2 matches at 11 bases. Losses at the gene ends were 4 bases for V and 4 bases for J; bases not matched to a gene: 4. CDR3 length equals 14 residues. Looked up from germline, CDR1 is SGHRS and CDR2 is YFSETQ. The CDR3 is CASSPGTSGYEQYF. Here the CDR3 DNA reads TGCGCCAGCAGCCCCGGGACTAGCGGATACGAGCAGTACTTC. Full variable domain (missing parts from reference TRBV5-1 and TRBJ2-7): KAGVTQTPRYLIKTRGQQVTLSCSPISGHRSVSWYQQTPGQGLQFLFEYFSETQRNKGNFPGRFSGRQFSNSRSEMNVSTLELGDSALYLCASSPGTSGYEQYFGPGTRLTVT.

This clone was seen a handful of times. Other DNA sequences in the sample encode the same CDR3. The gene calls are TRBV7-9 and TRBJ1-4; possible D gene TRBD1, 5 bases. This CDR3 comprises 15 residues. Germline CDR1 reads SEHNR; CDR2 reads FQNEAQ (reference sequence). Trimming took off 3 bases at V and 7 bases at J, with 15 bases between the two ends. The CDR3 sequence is CASSLSISGVEKLFF. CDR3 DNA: TGTGCCAGCAGCTTGTCAATTTCGGGGGTTGAAAAACTGTTTTTT.

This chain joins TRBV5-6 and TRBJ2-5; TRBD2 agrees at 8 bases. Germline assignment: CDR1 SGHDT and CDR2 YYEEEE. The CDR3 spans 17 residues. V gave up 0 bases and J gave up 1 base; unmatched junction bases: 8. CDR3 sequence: CASSLDPRGGPQETQYF. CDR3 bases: TGTGCCAGCAGCTTGGATCCTCGCGGGGGGCCCCAAGAGACCCAGTACTTC.

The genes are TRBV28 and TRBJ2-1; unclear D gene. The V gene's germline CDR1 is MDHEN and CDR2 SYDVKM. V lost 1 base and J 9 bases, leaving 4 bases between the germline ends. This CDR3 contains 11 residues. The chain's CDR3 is CASSLLGEQFF. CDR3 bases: TGTGCCAGCAGTTTATTAGGTGAGCAGTTCTTC.

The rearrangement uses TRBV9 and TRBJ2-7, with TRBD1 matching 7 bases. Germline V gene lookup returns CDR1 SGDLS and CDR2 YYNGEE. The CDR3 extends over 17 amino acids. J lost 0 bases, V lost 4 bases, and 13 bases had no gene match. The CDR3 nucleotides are TGTGCCAGCAGCCCCCGACCGGGACAGTTAAGCTCCTACGAGCAGTACTTC. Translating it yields CASSPRPGQLSSYEQYF.

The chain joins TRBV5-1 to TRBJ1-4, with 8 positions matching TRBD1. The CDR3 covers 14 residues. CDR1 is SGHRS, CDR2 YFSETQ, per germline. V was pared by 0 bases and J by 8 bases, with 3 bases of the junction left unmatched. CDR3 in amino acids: CASSLAQGGEKLFF. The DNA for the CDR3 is TGCGCCAGCAGCTTGGCACAGGGGGGAGAAAAACTGTTTTTT. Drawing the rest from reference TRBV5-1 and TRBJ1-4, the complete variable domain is KAGVTQTPRYLIKTRGQQVTLSCSPISGHRSVSWYQQTPGQGLQFLFEYFSETQRNKGNFPGRFSGRQFSNSRSEMNVSTLELGDSALYLCASSLAQGGEKLFFGSGTQLSVL.

This CDR3 is CASSVGGQETQYF. DNA for the CDR3: TGTGCCAGCAGTGTTGGGGGCCAAGAGACCCAGTACTTC. The rearrangement joins TRBV2 to TRBJ2-5; D tentatively fits TRBD1 or TRBD2 (5 bases each). Germline values: CDR1 SNHLY, CDR2 FYNNEI. The ends were cut back, 4 bases at V and 1 base at J, with 7 bases in the middle. The CDR3 is made up of 13 amino acids.

CDR3 in amino acids: CASSLPRGQDQPQHF. The CDR3 nucleotides are TGTGCCAGCAGCTTACCTCGGGGGCAGGATCAGCCCCAGCATTTT. The rearrangement joins TRBV6-6 to TRBJ1-5, with TRBD1 as a possible D gene (6 bases). Trimming pared 6 bases from V and 5 bases from J, leaving 17 bases between. CDR3 length: 15 amino acids. Germline V gene lookup returns CDR1 MNHNY and CDR2 SVGAGI (reference sequence).

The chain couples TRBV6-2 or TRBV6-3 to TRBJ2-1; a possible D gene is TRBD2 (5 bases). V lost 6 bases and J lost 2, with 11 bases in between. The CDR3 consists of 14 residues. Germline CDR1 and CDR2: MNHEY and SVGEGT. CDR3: CASSSGETYNEQFF. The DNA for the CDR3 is TGTGCCAGCAGCTCCGGGGAGACCTACAATGAGCAGTTCTTC.

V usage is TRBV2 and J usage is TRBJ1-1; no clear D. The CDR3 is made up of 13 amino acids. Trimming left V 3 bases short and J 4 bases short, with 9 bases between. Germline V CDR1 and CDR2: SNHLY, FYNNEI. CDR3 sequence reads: CASSDEGTTEAFF. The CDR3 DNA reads TGTGCCAGCAGTGATGAGGGTACCACTGAAGCTTTCTTT.

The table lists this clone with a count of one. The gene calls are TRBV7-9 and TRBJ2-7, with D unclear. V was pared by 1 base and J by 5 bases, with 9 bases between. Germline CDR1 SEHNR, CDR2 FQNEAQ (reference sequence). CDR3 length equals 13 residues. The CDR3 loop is CASSLEVSDEQYF. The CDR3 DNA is TGTGCCAGCAGCTTAGAGGTTTCGGACGAGCAGTACTTC. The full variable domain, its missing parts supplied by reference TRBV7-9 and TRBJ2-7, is DTGVSQNPRHKITKRGQNVTFRCDPISEHNRLYWYRQTLGQGPEFLTYFQNEAQLEKSRLLSDRFSAERPKGSFSTLEIQRTEQGDSAMYLCASSLEVSDEQYFGPGTRLTVT.